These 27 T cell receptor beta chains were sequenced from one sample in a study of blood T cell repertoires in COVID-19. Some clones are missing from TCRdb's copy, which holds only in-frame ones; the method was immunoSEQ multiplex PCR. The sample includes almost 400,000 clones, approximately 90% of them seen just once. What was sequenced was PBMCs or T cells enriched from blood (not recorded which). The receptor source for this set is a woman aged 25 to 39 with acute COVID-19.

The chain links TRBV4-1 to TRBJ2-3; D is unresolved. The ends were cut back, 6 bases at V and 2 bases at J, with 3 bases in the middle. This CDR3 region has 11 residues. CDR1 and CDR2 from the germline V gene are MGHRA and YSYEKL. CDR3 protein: CASSYTDTQYF. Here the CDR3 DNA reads TGCGCCAGCAGTTACACAGATACGCAGTATTTT.

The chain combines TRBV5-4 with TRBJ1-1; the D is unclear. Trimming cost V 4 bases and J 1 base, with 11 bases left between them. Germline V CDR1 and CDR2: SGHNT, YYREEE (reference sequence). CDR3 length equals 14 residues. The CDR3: CASSPPHRNTEAFF. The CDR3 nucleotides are TGTGCCAGCAGCCCCCCACACAGGAACACTGAAGCTTTCTTT. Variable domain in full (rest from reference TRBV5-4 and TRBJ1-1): ETGVTQSPTHLIKTRGQQVTLRCSSQSGHNTVSWYQQALGQGPQFIFQYYREEENGRGNFPPRFSGLQFPNYSSELNVNALELDDSALYLCASSPPHRNTEAFFGQGTRLTVV.

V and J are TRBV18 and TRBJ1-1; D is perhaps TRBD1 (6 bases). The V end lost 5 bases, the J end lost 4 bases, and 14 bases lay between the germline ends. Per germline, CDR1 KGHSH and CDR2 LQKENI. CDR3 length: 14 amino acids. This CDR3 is CASSDREGGTEAFF. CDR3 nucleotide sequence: TGTGCCAGCTCAGACCGGGAGGGGGGCACTGAAGCTTTCTTT.

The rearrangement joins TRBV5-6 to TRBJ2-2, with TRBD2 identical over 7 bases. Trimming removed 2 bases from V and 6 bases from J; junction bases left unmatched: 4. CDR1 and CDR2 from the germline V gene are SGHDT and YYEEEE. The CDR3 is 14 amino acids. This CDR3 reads CASSFAGVPGELFF. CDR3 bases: TGTGCCAGCAGCTTTGCGGGAGTCCCCGGGGAGCTGTTTTTT.

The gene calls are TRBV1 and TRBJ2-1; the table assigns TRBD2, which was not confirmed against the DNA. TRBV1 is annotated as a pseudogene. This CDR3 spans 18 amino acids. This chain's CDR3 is CTSSQTNAVDFGVNEQFF. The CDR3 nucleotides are TGCACCAGCAGCCAGACGAACGCGGTGGACTTCGGCGTCAATGAGCAGTTCTTC.

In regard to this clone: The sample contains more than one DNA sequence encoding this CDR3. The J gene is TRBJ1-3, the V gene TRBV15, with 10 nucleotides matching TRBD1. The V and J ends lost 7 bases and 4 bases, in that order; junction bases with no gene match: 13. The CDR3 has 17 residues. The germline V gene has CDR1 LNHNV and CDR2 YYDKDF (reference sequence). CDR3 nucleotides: TGTGCCACCAATCGGCGGGACAGGGGAGGTTTGGGAAACACCATATATTTT. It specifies CATNRRDRGGLGNTIYF.

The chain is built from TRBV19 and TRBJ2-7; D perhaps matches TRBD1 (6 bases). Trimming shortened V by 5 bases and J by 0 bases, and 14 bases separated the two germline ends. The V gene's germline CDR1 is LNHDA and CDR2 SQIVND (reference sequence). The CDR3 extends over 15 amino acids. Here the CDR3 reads CASSPTWDNSYEQYF. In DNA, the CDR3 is TGTGCCAGTAGTCCGACCTGGGACAACTCCTACGAGCAGTACTTC.

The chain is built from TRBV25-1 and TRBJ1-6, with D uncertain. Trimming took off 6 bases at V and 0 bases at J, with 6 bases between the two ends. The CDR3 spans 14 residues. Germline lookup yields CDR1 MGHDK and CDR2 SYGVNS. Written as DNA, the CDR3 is TGTGCCAGCAGACCGAGCTCCTATAATTCACCCCTCCACTTT. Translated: CASRPSSYNSPLHF.

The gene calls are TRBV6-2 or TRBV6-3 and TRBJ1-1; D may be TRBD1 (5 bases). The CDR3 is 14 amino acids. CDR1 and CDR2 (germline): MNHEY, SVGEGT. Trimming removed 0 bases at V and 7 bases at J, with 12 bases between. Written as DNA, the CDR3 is TGTGCCAGCAGTTACTCATCCGGGGGTGGTGAAGCTTTCTTT. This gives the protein CASSYSSGGGEAFF.

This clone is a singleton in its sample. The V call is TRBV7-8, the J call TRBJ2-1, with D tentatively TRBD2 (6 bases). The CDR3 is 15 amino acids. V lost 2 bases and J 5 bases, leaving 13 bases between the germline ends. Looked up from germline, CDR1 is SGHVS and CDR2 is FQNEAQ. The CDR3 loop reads CASSLTGPGDNEQFF. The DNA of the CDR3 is TGTGCCAGCAGCTTAACGGGTCCGGGGGACAATGAGCAGTTCTTC.

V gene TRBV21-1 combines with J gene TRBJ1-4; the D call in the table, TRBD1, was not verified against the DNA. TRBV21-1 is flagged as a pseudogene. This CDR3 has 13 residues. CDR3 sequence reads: CASNPLKGEKLFF. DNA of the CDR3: TGTGCCAGCAACCCCCTAAAGGGGGAAAAACTGTTTTTT.

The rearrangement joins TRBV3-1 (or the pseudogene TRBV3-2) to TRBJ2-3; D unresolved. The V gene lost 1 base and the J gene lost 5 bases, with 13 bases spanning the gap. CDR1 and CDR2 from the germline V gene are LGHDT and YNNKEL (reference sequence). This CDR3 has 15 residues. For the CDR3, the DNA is TGTGCCAGCAGCCAAGGGTATCTCCCGGGAGATACGCAGTATTTT. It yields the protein CASSQGYLPGDTQYF.

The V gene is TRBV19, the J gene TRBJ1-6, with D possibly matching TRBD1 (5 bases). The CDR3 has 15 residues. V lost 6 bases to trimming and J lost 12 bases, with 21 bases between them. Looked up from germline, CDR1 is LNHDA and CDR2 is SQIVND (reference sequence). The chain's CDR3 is CASRAGRTRGRPLHF. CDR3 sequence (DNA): TGTGCCAGTAGGGCGGGACGGACCCGAGGTCGACCCCTCCACTTT.

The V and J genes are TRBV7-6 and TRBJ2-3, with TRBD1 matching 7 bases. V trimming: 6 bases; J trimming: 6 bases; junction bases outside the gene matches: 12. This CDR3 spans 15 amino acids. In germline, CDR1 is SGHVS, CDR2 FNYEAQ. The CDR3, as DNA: TGTGCCAGCAGTTTCAAGGGACAGCGCGCCGATACGCAGTATTTT. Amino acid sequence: CASSFKGQRADTQYF.

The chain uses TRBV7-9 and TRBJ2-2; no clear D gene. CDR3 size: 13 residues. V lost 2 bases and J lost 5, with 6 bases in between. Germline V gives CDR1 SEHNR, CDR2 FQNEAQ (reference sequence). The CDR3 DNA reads TGTGCCAGCAGCTTACAGAAGACCGGGGAGCTGTTTTTT. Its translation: CASSLQKTGELFF. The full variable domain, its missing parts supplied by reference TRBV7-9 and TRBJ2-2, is DTGVSQNPRHKITKRGQNVTFRCDPISEHNRLYWYRQTLGQGPEFLTYFQNEAQLEKSRLLSDRFSAERPKGSFSTLEIQRTEQGDSAMYLCASSLQKTGELFFGEGSRLTVL.

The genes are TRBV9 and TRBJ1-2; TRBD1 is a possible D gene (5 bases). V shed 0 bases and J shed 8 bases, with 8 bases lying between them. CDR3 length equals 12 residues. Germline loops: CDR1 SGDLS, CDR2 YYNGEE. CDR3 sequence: CASSVGGTGYTF. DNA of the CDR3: TGTGCCAGCAGCGTAGGCGGGACGGGCTACACCTTC.

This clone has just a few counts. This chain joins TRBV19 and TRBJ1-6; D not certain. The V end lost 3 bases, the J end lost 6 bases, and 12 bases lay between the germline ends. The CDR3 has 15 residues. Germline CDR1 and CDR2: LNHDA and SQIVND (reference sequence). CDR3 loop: CASSIGGSINSPLHF. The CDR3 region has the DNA TGTGCCAGTAGTATTGGAGGATCCATTAATTCACCCCTCCACTTT. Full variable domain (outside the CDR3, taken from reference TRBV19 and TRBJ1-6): DGGITQSPKYLFRKEGQNVTLSCEQNLNHDAMYWYRQDPGQGLRLIYYSQIVNDFQKGDIAEGYSVSREKKESFPLTVTSAQKNPTAFYLCASSIGGSINSPLHFGNGTRLTVT.

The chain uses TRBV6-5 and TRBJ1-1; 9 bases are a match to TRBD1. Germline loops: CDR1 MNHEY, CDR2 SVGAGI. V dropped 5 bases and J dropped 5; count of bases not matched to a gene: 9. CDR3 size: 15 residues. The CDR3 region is CASSISGTGRTEAFF. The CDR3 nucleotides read TGTGCCAGCAGTATTTCCGGGACAGGGAGGACTGAAGCTTTCTTT.

The CDR3 loop is CASSESTGQPQHF. The DNA for the CDR3 is TGCGCCAGCAGTGAGTCGACGGGTCAGCCCCAGCATTTT. The gene calls are TRBV10-1 and TRBJ1-5; D not certain. With 0 bases removed from V and 6 bases from J, the gap between germline ends came to 6 bases. Looked up from germline, CDR1 is WNHNN and CDR2 is SYGVQD (reference sequence). The CDR3 is 13 residues long.

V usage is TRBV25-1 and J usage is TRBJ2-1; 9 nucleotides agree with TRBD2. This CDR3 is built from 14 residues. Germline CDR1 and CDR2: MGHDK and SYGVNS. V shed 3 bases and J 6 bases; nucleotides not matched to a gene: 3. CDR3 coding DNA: TGTGCCAGCAGTGACGGGCGGGGGGGCAATGAGCAGTTCTTC. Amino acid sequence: CASSDGRGGNEQFF.

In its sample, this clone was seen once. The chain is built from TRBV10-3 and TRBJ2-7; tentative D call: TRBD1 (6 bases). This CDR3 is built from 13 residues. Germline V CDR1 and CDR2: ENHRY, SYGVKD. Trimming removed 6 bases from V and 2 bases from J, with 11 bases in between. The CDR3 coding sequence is TGTGCCATCAGGGGGGCTAAAACCTACGAGCAGTACTTC. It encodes CAIRGAKTYEQYF.

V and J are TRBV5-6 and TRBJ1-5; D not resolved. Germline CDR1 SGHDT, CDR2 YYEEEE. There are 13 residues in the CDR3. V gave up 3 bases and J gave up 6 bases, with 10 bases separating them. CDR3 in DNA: TGTGCCAGCAGCTCATTGTCAGGTCAGCCCCAGCATTTT. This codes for CASSSLSGQPQHF.

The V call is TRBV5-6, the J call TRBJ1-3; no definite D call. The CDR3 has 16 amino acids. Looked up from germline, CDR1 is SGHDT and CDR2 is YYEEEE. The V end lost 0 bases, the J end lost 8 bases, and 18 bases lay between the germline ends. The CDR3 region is CASSLAAVWVLDTIYF. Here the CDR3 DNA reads TGTGCCAGCAGCTTGGCGGCGGTTTGGGTCCTCGACACCATATATTTT.

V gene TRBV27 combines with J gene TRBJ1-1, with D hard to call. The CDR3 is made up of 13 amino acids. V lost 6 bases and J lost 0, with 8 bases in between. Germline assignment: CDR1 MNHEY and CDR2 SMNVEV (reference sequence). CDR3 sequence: CASSHTLNTEAFF. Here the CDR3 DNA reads TGTGCCAGCAGCCATACACTGAACACTGAAGCTTTCTTT.

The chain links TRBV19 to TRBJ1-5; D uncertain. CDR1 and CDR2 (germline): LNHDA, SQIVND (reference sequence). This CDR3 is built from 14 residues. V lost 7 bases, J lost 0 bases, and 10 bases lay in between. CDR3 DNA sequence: TGTGCCAGTATCCGGTCGTATAGCAATCAGCCCCAGCATTTT. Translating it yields CASIRSYSNQPQHF.

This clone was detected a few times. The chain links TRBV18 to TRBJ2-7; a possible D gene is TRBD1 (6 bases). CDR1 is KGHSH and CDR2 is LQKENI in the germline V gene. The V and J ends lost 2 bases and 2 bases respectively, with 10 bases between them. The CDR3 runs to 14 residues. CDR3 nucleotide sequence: TGTGCCAGCTCACCATTTGGACAGACCTACGAGCAGTACTTC. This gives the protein CASSPFGQTYEQYF.

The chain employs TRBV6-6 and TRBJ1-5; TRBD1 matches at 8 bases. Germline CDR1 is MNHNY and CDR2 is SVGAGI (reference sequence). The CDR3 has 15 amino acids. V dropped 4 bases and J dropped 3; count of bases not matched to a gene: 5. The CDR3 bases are TGTGCCAGCAGTTCAGGGGGCATGGTCAATCAGCCCCAGCATTTT. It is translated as CASSSGGMVNQPQHF.